The entry below gives a single T cell receptor (beta chain) sequence along with its context. The sample is drawn from a study of OX40 agonist ivuxolimab in advanced cancers. This CDR3 comprises 14 residues. Germline CDR1 and CDR2: SGHRS and YFSETQ. V was trimmed by 4 bases and J by 1 base, leaving 11 bases between them. TCRdb's table, derived via immunoSEQ multiplex PCR, lists solely in-frame clones and lacks some. This table holds approximately 70,000 clones, about 85% found once. This TCR derives from an adult with an advanced solid tumor such as melanoma, head and neck, liver or kidney cancer. The chain employs TRBV5-1 and TRBJ1-1; a weak D match, TRBD1 (5 bases). The specimen comprised CD4+ or CD8+ T cells sorted from blood, sampled in a trial of the OX40 agonist ivuxolimab. CDR3 residues: CASSLGRQNTEAFF. The CDR3 DNA sequence: TGCGCCAGCAGCCTGGGACGGCAGAACACTGAAGCTTTCTTT.